This TCR beta chain stems from a study of T cell repertoires in cytomegalovirus infection. Looking at the study overall: The authors used CMV epitopes that were HLA-C-restricted (recently identified) and HLA-B-restricted (well studied).

A single record per CDR3 protein comes from TCRdb applying MiXCR to the reads. The table lists some 920,000 distinct CDR3 sequences, around 32% of them singletons. CDR3 length equals 13 residues. The V and J ends lost 0 bases and 2 bases respectively, with 4 bases between them. Per germline, CDR1 SGDLS and CDR2 YYNGEE. This clonotype was picked up a small number of times. Its target is unknown. The study's findings and limits: HLA-C-restricted, CMV-specific TCR beta clonotypes were dominant ex vivo.

This material consisted of cultured CD8+ T cells from PBMCs, taken from culture after CMV antigen stimulation. The genes are TRBV9 and TRBJ2-3, with no clear D. The source is a human donor in good health (CMV status not recorded). Some clones in this sample may be carry-over from other donors' samples. The CDR3 DNA sequence: TGTGCCAGCAGCGTAGACCCCACAGATACGCAGTATTTT. This gives the protein CASSVDPTDTQYF.